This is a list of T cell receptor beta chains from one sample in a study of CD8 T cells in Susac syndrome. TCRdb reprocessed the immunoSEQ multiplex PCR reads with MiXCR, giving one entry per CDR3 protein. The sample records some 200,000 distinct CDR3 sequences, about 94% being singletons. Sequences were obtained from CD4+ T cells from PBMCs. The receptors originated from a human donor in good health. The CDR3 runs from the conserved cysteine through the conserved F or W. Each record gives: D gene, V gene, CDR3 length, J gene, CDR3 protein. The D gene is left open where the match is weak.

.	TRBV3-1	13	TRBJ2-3	CASSLGEKATQYF
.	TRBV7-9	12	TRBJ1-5	CASSLDHQPQHF
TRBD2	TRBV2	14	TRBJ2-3	CASRIAGASGTQYF
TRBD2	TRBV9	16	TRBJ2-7	CASSVGPIAGTYEQYF
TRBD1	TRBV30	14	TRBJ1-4	CACGVAGGGEKLFF
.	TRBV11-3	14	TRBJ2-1	CASSLGRGSDEQFF
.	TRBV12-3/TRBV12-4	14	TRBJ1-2	CASSLLYGARDYTF
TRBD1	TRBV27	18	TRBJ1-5	CASSPGNRRQGGYQPQHF
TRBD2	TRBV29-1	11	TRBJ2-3	CSVGSGVTQYF
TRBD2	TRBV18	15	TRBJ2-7	CASSPSGTSAYEQYF
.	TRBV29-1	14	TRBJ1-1	CSVEGATGWTEAFF
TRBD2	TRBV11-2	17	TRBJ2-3	CASSLELGLAGVFTQYF
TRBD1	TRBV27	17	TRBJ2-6	CASSPGQYFSGANVLTF
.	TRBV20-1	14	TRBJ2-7	CSAPLRADFYEQYF
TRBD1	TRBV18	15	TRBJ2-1	CASSPGQGAYNEQFF
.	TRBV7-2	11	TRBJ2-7	CASSPDTEQYF
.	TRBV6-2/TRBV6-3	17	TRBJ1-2	CASRDGGIGTTAYGYTF